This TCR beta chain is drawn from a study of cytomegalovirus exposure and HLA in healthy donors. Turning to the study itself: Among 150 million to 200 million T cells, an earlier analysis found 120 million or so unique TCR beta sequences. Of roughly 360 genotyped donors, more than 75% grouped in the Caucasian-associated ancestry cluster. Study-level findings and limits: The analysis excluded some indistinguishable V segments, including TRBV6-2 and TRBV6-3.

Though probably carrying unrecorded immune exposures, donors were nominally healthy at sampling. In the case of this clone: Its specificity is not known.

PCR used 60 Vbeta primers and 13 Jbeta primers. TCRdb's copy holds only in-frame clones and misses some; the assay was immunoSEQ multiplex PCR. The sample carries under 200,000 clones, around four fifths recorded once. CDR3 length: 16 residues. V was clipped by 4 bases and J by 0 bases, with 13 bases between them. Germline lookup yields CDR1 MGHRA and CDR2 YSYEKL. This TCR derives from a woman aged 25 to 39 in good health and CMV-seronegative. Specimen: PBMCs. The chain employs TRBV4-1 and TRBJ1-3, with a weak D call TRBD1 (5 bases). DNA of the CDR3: TGCGCCAGCAGCCCTGGGGACGGGAGCTCTGGAAACACCATATATTTT. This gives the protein CASSPGDGSSGNTIYF.